This TCR beta chain was retrieved from a study of OX40 agonist ivuxolimab in advanced cancers. As for the study in general: Averaging roughly 60 years in age, with a range of about 23 to 85, the cohort was approximately 87% male.

Profiling relied on immunoSEQ multiplex PCR, and the TCRdb table lists in-frame clones only, not all of them. The table lists around 45,000 clones, around nine tenths of them singletons. The CDR3 spans 18 residues. Trimming stripped 5 bases from V and 0 bases from J, with 21 bases between. The germline V gene encodes CDR1 SGHTA and CDR2 FQGTGA. Sequenced material: CD4+ or CD8+ T cells sorted from blood, taken in a trial of the OX40 agonist ivuxolimab. The sequence came from an adult with an advanced solid tumor such as melanoma, head and neck, liver or kidney cancer. J is TRBJ2-3 and V is TRBV7-3; D is ambiguous. The CDR3 DNA reads as TGTGCCAGCAGCCTGACTGCCAGCCAGATCCAAAGCACAGATACGCAGTATTTT. Translation: CASSLTASQIQSTDTQYF. Filled out from reference TRBV7-3 and TRBJ2-3, the complete variable domain reads GAGVSQTPSNKVTEKGKYVELRCDPISGHTALYWYRQSLGQGPEFLIYFQGTGAADDSGLPNDRFFAVRPEGSVSTLKIQRTERGDSAVYLCASSLTASQIQSTDTQYFGPGTRLTVL.